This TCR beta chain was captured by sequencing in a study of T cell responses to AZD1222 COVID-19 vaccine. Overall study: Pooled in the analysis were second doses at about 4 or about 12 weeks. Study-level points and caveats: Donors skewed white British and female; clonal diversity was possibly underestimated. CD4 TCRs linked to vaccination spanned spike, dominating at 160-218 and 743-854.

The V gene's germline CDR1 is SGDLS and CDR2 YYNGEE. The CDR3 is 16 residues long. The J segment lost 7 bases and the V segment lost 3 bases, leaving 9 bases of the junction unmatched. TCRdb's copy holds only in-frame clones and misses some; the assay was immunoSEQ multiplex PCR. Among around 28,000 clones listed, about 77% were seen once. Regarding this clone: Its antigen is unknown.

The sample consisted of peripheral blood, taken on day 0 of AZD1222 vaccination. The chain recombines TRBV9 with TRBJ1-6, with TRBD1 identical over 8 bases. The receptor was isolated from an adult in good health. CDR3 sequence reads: CASSAGTGPPNSPLHF. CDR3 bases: TGTGCCAGCAGCGCCGGGACAGGCCCTCCCAATTCACCCCTCCACTTT.